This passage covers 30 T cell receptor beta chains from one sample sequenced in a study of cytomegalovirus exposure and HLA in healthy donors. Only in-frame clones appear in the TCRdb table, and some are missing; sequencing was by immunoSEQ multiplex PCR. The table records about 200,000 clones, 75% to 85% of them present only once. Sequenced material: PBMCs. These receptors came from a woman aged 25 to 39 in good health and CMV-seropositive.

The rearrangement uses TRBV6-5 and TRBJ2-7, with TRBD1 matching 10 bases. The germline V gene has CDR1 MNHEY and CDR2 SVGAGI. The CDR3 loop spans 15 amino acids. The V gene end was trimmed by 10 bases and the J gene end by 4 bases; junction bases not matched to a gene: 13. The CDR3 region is CATRDSGQGQYEQYF. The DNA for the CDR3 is TGTGCCACCAGGGACTCGGGACAGGGGCAGTACGAGCAGTACTTC.

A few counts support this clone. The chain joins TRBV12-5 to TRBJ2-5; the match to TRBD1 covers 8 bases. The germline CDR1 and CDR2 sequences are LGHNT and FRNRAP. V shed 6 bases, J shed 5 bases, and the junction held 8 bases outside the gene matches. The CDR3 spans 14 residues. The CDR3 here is CASGPGQGGETQYF. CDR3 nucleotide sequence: TGTGCTAGTGGCCCTGGACAGGGCGGCGAGACCCAGTACTTC.

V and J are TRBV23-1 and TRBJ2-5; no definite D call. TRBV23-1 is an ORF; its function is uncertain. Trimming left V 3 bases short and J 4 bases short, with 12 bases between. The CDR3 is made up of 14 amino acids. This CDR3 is CASSHPGRRETQYF. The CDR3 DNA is TGCGCCAGCAGTCATCCCGGTCGAAGAGAGACCCAGTACTTC.

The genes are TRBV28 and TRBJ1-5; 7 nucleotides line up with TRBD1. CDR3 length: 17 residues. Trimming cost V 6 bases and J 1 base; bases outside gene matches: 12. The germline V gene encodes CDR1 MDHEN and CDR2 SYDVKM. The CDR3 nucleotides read TGTGCCAGCAGCTACCACAGGGGCGAGGAAAGCAATCAGCCCCAGCATTTT. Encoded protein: CASSYHRGEESNQPQHF.

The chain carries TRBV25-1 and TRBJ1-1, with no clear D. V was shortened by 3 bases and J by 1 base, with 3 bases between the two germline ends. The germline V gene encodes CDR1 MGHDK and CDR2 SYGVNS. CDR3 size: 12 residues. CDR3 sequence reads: CASSDRNTEAFF. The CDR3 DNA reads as TGTGCCAGCAGTGACAGGAACACTGAAGCTTTCTTT.

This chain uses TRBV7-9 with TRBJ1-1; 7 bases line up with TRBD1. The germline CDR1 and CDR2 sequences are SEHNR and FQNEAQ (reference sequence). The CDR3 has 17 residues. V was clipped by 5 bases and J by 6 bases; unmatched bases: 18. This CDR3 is CASSPQTGQEAHPEAFF. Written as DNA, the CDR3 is TGTGCCAGCAGCCCTCAGACAGGACAGGAGGCACACCCTGAAGCTTTCTTT.

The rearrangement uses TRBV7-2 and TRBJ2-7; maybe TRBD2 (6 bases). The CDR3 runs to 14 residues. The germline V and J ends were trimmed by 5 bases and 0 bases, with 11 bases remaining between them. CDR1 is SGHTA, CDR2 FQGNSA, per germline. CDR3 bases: TGTGCCAGCAGCCGGACCGGGAGCTCCTACGAGCAGTACTTC. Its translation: CASSRTGSSYEQYF.

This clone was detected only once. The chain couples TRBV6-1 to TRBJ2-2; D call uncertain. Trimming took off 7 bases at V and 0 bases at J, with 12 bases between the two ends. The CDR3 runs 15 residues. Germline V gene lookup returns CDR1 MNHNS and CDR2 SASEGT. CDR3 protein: CASMQYASNTGELFF. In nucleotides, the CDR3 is TGTGCCAGCATGCAGTATGCCTCGAACACCGGGGAGCTGTTTTTT.

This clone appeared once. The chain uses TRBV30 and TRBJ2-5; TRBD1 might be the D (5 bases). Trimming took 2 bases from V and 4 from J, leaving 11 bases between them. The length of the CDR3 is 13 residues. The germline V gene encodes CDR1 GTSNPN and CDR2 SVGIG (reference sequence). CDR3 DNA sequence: TGTGCCTGGAGTATCAGGGTGGGAGAGACCCAGTACTTC. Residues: CAWSIRVGETQYF.

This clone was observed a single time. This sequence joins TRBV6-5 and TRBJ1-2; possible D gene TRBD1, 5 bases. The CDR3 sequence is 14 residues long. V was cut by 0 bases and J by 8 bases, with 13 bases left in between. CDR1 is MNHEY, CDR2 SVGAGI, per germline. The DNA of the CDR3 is TGTGCCAGCAGTTACTCACCCAGGGTTCAAGGCTACACCTTC. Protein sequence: CASSYSPRVQGYTF.

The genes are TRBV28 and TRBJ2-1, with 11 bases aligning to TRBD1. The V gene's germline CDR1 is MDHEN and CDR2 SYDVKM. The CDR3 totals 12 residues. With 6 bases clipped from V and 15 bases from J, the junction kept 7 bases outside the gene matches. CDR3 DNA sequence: TGTGCCAGCAGGAGGGACAGGGGGGACCGGTTCTTC. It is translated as CASRRDRGDRFF.

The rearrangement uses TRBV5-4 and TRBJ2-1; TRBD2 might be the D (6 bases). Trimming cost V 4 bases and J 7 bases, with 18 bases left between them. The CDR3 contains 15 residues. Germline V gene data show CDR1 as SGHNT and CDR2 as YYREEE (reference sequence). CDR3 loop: CASSANPRDLNEQFF. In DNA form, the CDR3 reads TGTGCCAGCAGCGCCAACCCCCGGGACTTGAATGAGCAGTTCTTC.

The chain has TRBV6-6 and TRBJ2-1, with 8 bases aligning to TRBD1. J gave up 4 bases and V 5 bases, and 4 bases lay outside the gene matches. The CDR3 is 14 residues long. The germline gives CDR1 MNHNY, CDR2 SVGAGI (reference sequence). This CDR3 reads CASSDRGRYNEQFF. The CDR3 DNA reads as TGTGCCAGCAGTGACAGGGGCCGGTACAATGAGCAGTTCTTC.

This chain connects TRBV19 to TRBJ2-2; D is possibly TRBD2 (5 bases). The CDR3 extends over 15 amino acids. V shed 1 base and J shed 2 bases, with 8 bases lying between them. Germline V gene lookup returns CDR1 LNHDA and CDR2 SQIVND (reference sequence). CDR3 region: CASSIARGNTGELFF. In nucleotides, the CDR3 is TGTGCCAGTAGTATAGCCCGGGGAAACACCGGGGAGCTGTTTTTT.

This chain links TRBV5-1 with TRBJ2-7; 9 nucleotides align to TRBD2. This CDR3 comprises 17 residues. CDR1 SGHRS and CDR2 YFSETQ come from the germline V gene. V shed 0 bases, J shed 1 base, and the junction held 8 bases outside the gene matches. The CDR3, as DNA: TGCGCCAGCAGCTTGGTGGCTAGCGGGGTTTCGTCCTACGAGCAGTACTTC. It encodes CASSLVASGVSSYEQYF.

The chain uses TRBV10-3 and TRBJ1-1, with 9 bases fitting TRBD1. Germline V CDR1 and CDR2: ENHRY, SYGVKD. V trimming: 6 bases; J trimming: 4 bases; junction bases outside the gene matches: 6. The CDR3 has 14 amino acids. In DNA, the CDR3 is TGTGCCATCAGCCGGGACAGGGCGAGCACTGAAGCTTTCTTT. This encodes CAISRDRASTEAFF.

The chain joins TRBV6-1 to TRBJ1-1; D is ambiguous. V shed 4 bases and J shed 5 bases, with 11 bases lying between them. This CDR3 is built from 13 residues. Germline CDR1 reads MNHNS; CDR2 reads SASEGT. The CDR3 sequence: CASSGARVTEAFF. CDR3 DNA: TGTGCCAGCAGTGGGGCGAGAGTTACTGAAGCTTTCTTT.

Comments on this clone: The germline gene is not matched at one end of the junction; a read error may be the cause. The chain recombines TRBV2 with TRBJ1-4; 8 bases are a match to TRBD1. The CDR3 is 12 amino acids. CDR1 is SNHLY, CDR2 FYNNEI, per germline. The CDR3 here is CASSELGTGGDF. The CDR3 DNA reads TGTGCCAGCAGTGAATTGGGAACAGGGGGGGATTTT.

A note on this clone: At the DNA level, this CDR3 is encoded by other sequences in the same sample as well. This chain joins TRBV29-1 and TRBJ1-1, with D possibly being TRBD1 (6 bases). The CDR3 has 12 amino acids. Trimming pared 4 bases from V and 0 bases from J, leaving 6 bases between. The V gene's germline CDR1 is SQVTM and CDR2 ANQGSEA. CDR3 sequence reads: CSVAGVNTEAFF. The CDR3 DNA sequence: TGCAGCGTTGCAGGGGTGAACACTGAAGCTTTCTTT.

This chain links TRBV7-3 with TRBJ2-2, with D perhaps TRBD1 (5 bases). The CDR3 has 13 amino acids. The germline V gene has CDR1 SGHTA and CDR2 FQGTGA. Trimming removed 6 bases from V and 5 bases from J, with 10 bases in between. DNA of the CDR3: TGTGCCAGCAGAAAGGGGAATACCGGGGAGCTGTTTTTT. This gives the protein CASRKGNTGELFF. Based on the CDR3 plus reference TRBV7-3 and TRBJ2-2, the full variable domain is GAGVSQTPSNKVTEKGKYVELRCDPISGHTALYWYRQSLGQGPEFLIYFQGTGAADDSGLPNDRFFAVRPEGSVSTLKIQRTERGDSAVYLCASRKGNTGELFFGEGSRLTVL.

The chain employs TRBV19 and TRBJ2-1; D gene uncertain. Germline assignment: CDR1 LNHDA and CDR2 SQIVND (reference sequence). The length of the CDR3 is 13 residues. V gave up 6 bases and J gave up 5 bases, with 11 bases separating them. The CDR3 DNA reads TGTGCCAGTAGGGGCCCCTGGGACAATGAGCAGTTCTTC. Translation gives CASRGPWDNEQFF.

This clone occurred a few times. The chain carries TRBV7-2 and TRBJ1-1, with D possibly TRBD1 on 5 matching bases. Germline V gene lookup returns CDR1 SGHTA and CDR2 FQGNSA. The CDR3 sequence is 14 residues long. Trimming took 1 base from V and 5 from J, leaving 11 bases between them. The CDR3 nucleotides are TGTGCCAGCAGCTTAGGGGGGGAGTTGACTGAAGCTTTCTTT. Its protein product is CASSLGGELTEAFF.

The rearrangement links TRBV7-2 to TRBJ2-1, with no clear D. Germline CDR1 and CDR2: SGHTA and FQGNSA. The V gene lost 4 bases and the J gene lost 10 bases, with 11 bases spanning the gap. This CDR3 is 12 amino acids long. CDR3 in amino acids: CASSSLAGEQFF. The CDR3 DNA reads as TGTGCCAGCAGCTCTTTAGCCGGCGAGCAGTTCTTC.

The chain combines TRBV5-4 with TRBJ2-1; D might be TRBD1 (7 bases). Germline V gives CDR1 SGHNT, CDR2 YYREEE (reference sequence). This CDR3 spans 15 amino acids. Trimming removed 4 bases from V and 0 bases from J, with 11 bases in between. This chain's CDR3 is CASSAGQSSYNEQFF. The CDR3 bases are TGTGCCAGCAGCGCGGGACAGAGCTCCTACAATGAGCAGTTCTTC.

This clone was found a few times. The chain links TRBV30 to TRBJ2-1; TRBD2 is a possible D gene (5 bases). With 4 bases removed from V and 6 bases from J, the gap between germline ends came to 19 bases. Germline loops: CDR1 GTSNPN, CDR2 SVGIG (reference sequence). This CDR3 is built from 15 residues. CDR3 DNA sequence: TGTGCCTGGACTTTAGGACTTCACCAACTCAATGAGCAGTTCTTC. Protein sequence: CAWTLGLHQLNEQFF.

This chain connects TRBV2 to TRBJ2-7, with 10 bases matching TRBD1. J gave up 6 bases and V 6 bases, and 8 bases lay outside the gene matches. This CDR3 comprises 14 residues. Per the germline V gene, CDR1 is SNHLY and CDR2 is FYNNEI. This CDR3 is CASSDTGTGAEQYF. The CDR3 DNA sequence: TGTGCCAGCAGCGACACCGGGACAGGGGCCGAGCAGTACTTC.

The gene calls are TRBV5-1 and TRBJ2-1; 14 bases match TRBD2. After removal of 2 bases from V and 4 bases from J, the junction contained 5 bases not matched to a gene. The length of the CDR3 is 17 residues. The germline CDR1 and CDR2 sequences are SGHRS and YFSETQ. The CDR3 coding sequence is TGCGCCAGCAGCTTCACGGGACTAGCGGGAGTGTACAATGAGCAGTTCTTC. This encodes CASSFTGLAGVYNEQFF. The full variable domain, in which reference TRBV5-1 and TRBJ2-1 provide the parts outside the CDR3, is KAGVTQTPRYLIKTRGQQVTLSCSPISGHRSVSWYQQTPGQGLQFLFEYFSETQRNKGNFPGRFSGRQFSNSRSEMNVSTLELGDSALYLCASSFTGLAGVYNEQFFGPGTRLTVL.

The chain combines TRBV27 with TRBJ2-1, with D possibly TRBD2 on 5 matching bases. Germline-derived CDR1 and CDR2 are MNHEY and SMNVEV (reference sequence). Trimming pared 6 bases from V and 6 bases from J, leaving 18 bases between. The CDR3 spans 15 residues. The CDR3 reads CASSPRTGILNEQFF. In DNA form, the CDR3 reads TGTGCCAGCAGCCCCCGGACCGGGATACTCAATGAGCAGTTCTTC.

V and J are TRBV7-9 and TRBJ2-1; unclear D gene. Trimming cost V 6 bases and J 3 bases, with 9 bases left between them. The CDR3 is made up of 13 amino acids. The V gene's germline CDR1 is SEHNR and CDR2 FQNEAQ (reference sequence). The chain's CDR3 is CASRPIDYNEQFF. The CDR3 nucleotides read TGTGCCAGCAGACCTATTGACTACAATGAGCAGTTCTTC.

DNA for the CDR3: TGCGCCAGCAGCTTGGGGGGACAAGCCTACGGGGAGACCCAGTACTTC. This encodes CASSLGGQAYGETQYF. V gene TRBV5-1 combines with J gene TRBJ2-5, with a weak D call TRBD1 (6 bases). This CDR3 spans 16 amino acids. Trimming cost V 0 bases and J 5 bases, with 17 bases left between them. CDR1 is SGHRS, CDR2 YFSETQ, per germline.